The TCR beta chain described here comes from a study of cytomegalovirus exposure and HLA in healthy donors. Whole-study results and caveats: CMV antigen specificity of a few CMV-associated chains was confirmed in vitro. A few V segments could not be told apart, such as TRBV6-2 and TRBV6-3, and were left out.

A multiplex PCR was run with 60 Vbeta primers and 13 Jbeta primers. Libraries were prepared by immunoSEQ multiplex PCR; TCRdb keeps only in-frame clonotypes and omits some of them. This table holds 75,000 to 90,000 clones. Remarks on this clone: As yet, its antigen is unknown.

The germline CDR1 and CDR2 sequences are SGHTS and YDEGEE. This CDR3 is built from 16 residues. The ends were cut back, 2 bases at V and 2 bases at J, with 16 bases in the middle. This TCR came from a woman aged 55 to 70 in good health and CMV-seronegative. Sequenced input: PBMCs. This chain connects TRBV5-8 to TRBJ2-5; D gene uncertain. Here the CDR3 DNA reads TGTGCCAGCAGCTTATTCTCCAGGCCTGAACAAGAGACCCAGTACTTC. Protein sequence: CASSLFSRPEQETQYF.